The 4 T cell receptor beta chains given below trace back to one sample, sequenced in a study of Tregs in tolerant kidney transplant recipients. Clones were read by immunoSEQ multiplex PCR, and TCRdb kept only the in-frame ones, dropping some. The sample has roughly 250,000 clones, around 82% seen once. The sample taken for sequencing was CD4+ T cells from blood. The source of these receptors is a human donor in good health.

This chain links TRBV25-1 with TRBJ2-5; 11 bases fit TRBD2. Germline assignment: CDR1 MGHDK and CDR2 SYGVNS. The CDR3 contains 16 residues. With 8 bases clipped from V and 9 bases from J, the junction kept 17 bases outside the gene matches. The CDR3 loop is CASGGLGTSGVGAQYF. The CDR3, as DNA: TGTGCCAGCGGGGGGCTCGGGACTAGCGGTGTTGGGGCCCAGTACTTC. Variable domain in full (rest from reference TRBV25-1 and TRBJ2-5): EADIYQTPRYLVIGTGKKITLECSQTMGHDKMYWYQQDPGMELHLIHYSYGVNSTEKGDLSSESTVSRIRTEHFPLTLESARPSHTSQYLCASGGLGTSGVGAQYFGPGTRLLVL.

CDR3 in DNA: TGCAGCGTTGGAGAAATCACCGGGGAGCTGTTTTTT. Its translation: CSVGEITGELFF. This chain joins TRBV29-1 and TRBJ2-2, with unresolved D. Germline V gene sequence: CDR1 SQVTM, CDR2 ANQGSEA. With 4 bases removed from V and 4 bases from J, the gap between germline ends came to 7 bases. The CDR3 is 12 residues long.

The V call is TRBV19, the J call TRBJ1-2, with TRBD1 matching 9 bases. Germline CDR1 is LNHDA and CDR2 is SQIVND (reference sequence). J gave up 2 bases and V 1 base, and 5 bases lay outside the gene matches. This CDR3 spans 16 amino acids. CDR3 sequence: CASSIAPGQGNYGYTF. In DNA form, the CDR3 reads TGTGCCAGTAGTATAGCCCCCGGACAGGGGAACTATGGCTACACCTTC.

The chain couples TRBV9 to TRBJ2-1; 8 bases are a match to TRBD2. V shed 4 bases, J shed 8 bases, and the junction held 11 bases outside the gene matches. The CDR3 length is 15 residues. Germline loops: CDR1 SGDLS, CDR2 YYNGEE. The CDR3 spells CASSFGLATDDEQFF. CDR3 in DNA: TGTGCCAGCAGCTTCGGACTAGCTACGGATGATGAGCAGTTCTTC.